Presented here are 18 T cell receptor beta chains from one specimen sequenced in a study of blood T cell repertoires in COVID-19. Assay used: immunoSEQ multiplex PCR; TCRdb lists only in-frame clones, some missing. The repertoire has around 220,000 clones, approximately 87% of them found once; the top ten carry 2% to 2.5%. Material for sequencing was peripheral blood. These TCRs come from a woman in her 50s with acute or convalescent COVID-19.

The chain uses TRBV29-1 and TRBJ2-1; no reliable D call. The CDR3 spans 12 residues. Germline V gives CDR1 SQVTM, CDR2 ANQGSEA. V lost 2 bases to trimming and J lost 3 bases, with 5 bases between them. The chain's CDR3 is CSVETVYNEQFF. The DNA for the CDR3 is TGCAGCGTTGAAACAGTCTACAATGAGCAGTTCTTC.

This chain joins TRBV19 and TRBJ1-1; D may be TRBD1 (6 bases). The CDR3 is 12 amino acids. Looked up from germline, CDR1 is LNHDA and CDR2 is SQIVND (reference sequence). Between the trimmed V and J ends, which lost 3 bases and 9 bases, there was a span of 11 bases. The CDR3 loop is CASSILQGKAFF. CDR3 in DNA: TGTGCCAGTAGTATCCTACAGGGTAAAGCTTTCTTT.

This chain connects TRBV29-1 to TRBJ1-4; 7 nucleotides match TRBD1. The germline gives CDR1 SQVTM, CDR2 ANQGSEA. With V trimmed by 5 bases and J by 5 bases, 8 bases remained unmatched. CDR3 length: 14 residues. The CDR3 sequence is CSVLQTGRNEKLFF. DNA of the CDR3: TGCAGCGTTCTACAGACAGGGAGGAATGAAAAACTGTTTTTT. Combining the CDR3 with reference TRBV29-1 and TRBJ1-4 gives the whole variable domain SAVISQKPSRDICQRGTSLTIQCQVDSQVTMMFWYRQQPGQSLTLIATANQGSEATYESGFVIDKFPISRPNLTFSTLTVSNMSPEDSSIYLCSVLQTGRNEKLFFGSGTQLSVL.

The chain employs TRBV14 and TRBJ2-2; possibly TRBD1 for D (7 bases). The CDR3 totals 13 residues. Germline V CDR1 and CDR2: SGHDN, FVKESK. V lost 6 bases and J lost 7, with 12 bases in between. The CDR3 sequence: CASRRQGGGELFF. Here the CDR3 DNA reads TGTGCCAGCAGACGACAGGGAGGCGGGGAGCTGTTTTTT.

This clone was seen only a few times. The sample contains more than one DNA sequence encoding this CDR3. The chain has TRBV5-4 and TRBJ1-5; D is possibly TRBD1 (6 bases). Trimming stripped 0 bases from V and 6 bases from J, with 10 bases between. The CDR3 is made up of 14 amino acids. Germline V lookup: CDR1 SGHNT, CDR2 YYREEE (reference sequence). The CDR3 loop is CASSLGGGGQPQHF. In DNA form, the CDR3 reads TGTGCCAGCAGCTTGGGGGGAGGGGGTCAGCCCCAGCATTTT. Based on the CDR3 plus reference TRBV5-4 and TRBJ1-5, the full variable domain is ETGVTQSPTHLIKTRGQQVTLRCSSQSGHNTVSWYQQALGQGPQFIFQYYREEENGRGNFPPRFSGLQFPNYSSELNVNALELDDSALYLCASSLGGGGQPQHFGDGTRLSIL.

In its sample, this clone was seen a few times. The V and J genes are TRBV2 and TRBJ1-5, with 9 bases identical to TRBD1. Germline CDR1 is SNHLY and CDR2 is FYNNEI. With 5 bases clipped from V and 3 bases from J, the junction kept 8 bases outside the gene matches. CDR3 size: 16 residues. CDR3 loop: CASSKYGTGTNQPQHF. CDR3 bases: TGTGCCAGCAGTAAGTACGGGACAGGGACCAATCAGCCCCAGCATTTT.

The gene calls are TRBV12-3 or TRBV12-4 and TRBJ2-4, with TRBD2 as a possible D gene (5 bases). V lost 6 bases, J lost 5 bases, and 11 bases lay in between. The CDR3 extends over 13 amino acids. For the CDR3, the DNA is TGTGCCAGCAGGGCTTCCGGGGAAAACATTCAGTACTTC. Protein product: CASRASGENIQYF.

Regarding this clone: Other nucleotide sequences from this sample produce the same CDR3. The rearrangement uses TRBV6-5 and TRBJ2-2, with TRBD1 matching 11 bases. The germline gives CDR1 MNHEY, CDR2 SVGAGI. J gave up 3 bases and V 8 bases, and 5 bases lay outside the gene matches. The CDR3 is 15 amino acids. The CDR3 reads CASRRGQGDTGELFF. CDR3 coding DNA: TGTGCCAGCCGGAGGGGACAGGGGGACACCGGGGAGCTGTTTTTT.

This chain connects TRBV2 to TRBJ2-2; 11 positions match TRBD1. Germline assignment: CDR1 SNHLY and CDR2 FYNNEI. V lost 4 bases to trimming and J lost 7 bases; unmatched junction nucleotides: 5. CDR3 size: 15 residues. The CDR3 nucleotides are TGTGCCAGCAGTGGGGACAGGGGGAACGGCGGGGAGCTGTTTTTT. Translating gives CASSGDRGNGGELFF.

The chain recombines TRBV10-3 with TRBJ2-3, with D perhaps matching TRBD2 (5 bases). The V gene lost 6 bases and the J gene lost 3 bases, with 19 bases spanning the gap. Germline values: CDR1 ENHRY, CDR2 SYGVKD. This CDR3 has 16 residues. CDR3 loop: CAISPAGGGPTDTQYF. The CDR3 bases are TGTGCCATCAGCCCGGCGGGTGGCGGACCGACAGATACGCAGTATTTT.

This clone was detected a few times. The chain uses TRBV29-1 and TRBJ1-5; maybe TRBD1 (6 bases). The germline V and J ends were trimmed by 3 bases and 4 bases, with 13 bases remaining between them. This CDR3 is 14 amino acids long. Germline values: CDR1 SQVTM, CDR2 ANQGSEA. The CDR3 DNA is TGCAGCGTTGAGTTACAGGGAGGGAATCAGCCCCAGCATTTT. It specifies CSVELQGGNQPQHF.

The V call is TRBV6-5, the J call TRBJ1-2, with TRBD1 as a possible D gene (6 bases). The germline V and J ends were trimmed by 10 bases and 4 bases, with 16 bases remaining between them. Germline loops: CDR1 MNHEY, CDR2 SVGAGI. This CDR3 has 13 residues. CDR3 nucleotide sequence: TGTGCCACCTCGTACCCAGGGGTCTATGGCTACACCTTC. Translating it yields CATSYPGVYGYTF.

This chain joins TRBV7-2 and TRBJ2-7; weak D call: TRBD1 (6 bases). Germline V lookup: CDR1 SGHTA, CDR2 FQGNSA. This CDR3 comprises 14 residues. V gave up 3 bases and J gave up 6 bases, with 15 bases separating them. The CDR3 reads CASSFGGRGVEQYF. In DNA, the CDR3 is TGTGCCAGCAGCTTTGGAGGCAGGGGAGTCGAGCAGTACTTC.

CDR3 in DNA: TGTGCCATCAGCGACCTGGGCGAAGGCTACACCTTC. Encoded protein: CAISDLGEGYTF. The chain is built from TRBV10-3 and TRBJ1-2, with D uncertain. V lost 6 bases to trimming and J lost 8 bases, with 13 bases between them. In germline, CDR1 is ENHRY, CDR2 SYGVKD. The CDR3 contains 12 residues.

A few counts support this clone. The rearrangement joins TRBV3-1 (or the pseudogene TRBV3-2) to TRBJ2-1; TRBD2 aligns across 7 bases. V lost 2 bases, J lost 3 bases, and 4 bases stayed unmatched. Germline assignment: CDR1 LGHDT and CDR2 YNNKEL (reference sequence). The CDR3 sequence is 15 residues long. CDR3 sequence reads: CASSQSSGDYNEQFF. The CDR3 coding sequence is TGTGCCAGCAGCCAATCGAGCGGGGACTACAATGAGCAGTTCTTC.

The chain recombines TRBV3-1 (or the pseudogene TRBV3-2) with TRBJ2-5, with D possibly TRBD2 on 6 matching bases. This CDR3 is built from 15 residues. Germline V gene lookup returns CDR1 LGHDT and CDR2 YNNKEL (reference sequence). Trimming removed 2 bases at V and 3 bases at J, with 13 bases between. The CDR3 here is CASSQPGLGEETQYF. The CDR3 nucleotides are TGTGCCAGCAGCCAACCGGGACTCGGGGAAGAGACCCAGTACTTC.

In DNA form, the CDR3 reads TGTGCCAGCAGCTCATCCGGACAGAACTACGAGCAGTACTTC. Residues: CASSSSGQNYEQYF. V gene TRBV7-9 combines with J gene TRBJ2-7; the D gene is possibly TRBD1 (6 bases). Germline V gene data show CDR1 as SEHNR and CDR2 as FQNEAQ (reference sequence). With 4 bases removed from V and 3 bases from J, the gap between germline ends came to 13 bases. This CDR3 comprises 14 residues. The full variable domain, with the rest looked up from reference TRBV7-9 and TRBJ2-7, is DTGVSQNPRHKITKRGQNVTFRCDPISEHNRLYWYRQTLGQGPEFLTYFQNEAQLEKSRLLSDRFSAERPKGSFSTLEIQRTEQGDSAMYLCASSSSGQNYEQYFGPGTRLTVT.

The chain recombines TRBV19 with TRBJ2-2; 13 bases fit TRBD2. The CDR3 has 15 amino acids. The germline CDR1 and CDR2 sequences are LNHDA and SQIVND (reference sequence). V lost 6 bases and J lost 7; bases outside the gene matches: 5. The CDR3 region is CASSLLAGGFGELFF. The CDR3 DNA follows: TGTGCCAGTAGCCTACTAGCGGGAGGGTTCGGGGAGCTGTTTTTT.